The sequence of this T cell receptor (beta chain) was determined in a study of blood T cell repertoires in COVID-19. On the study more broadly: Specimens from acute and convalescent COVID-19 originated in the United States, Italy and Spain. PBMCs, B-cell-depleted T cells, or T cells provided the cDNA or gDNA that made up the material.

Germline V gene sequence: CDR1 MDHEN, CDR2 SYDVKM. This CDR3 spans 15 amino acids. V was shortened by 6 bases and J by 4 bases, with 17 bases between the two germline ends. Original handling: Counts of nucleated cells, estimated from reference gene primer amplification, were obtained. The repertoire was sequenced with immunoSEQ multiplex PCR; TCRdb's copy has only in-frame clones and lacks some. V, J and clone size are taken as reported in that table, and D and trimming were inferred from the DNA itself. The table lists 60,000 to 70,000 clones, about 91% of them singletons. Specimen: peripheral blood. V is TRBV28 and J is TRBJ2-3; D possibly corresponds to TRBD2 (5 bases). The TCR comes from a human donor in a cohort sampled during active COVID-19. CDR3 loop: CASSPGWGAADTQYF. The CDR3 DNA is TGTGCCAGCAGCCCAGGATGGGGAGCGGCAGATACGCAGTATTTT.